These 26 T cell receptor beta chains share one sample of origin, sequenced in a study of blood T cell repertoires in COVID-19. The data were produced by immunoSEQ multiplex PCR, yet TCRdb's version contains in-frame clones alone and is incomplete. The top ten clones hold approximately 6.5% of a sample with 220,000 or so clones, about four fifths of them seen once. The sequencing sample was made of PBMCs or T cells enriched from blood (not recorded which). All receptors come from a woman aged 40 to 49 who had recovered from COVID-19.

The chain has TRBV28 and TRBJ1-2, with 7 bases identical to TRBD1. The CDR3 has 14 amino acids. The germline CDR1 and CDR2 sequences are MDHEN and SYDVKM. V lost 4 bases to trimming and J lost 6 bases; unmatched junction nucleotides: 8. The CDR3 DNA follows: TGTGCCAGCAGTTCCCCCTTGACAGGGAATGGCTACACCTTC. Protein product: CASSSPLTGNGYTF.

J is TRBJ2-5 and V is TRBV5-1, with 7 bases lining up with TRBD2. V was clipped by 1 base and J by 9 bases; unmatched bases: 12. The CDR3 totals 15 residues. Germline CDR1 is SGHRS and CDR2 is YFSETQ. CDR3 sequence reads: CASSLLAAGVGAQYF. The CDR3 DNA reads as TGCGCCAGCAGCTTGCTAGCGGCTGGCGTTGGGGCCCAGTACTTC.

Concerning this clone: Other DNA sequences in the sample encode the same CDR3. This chain joins TRBV13 and TRBJ2-1, with a tentative D call TRBD2 (6 bases). Germline CDR1 reads PRHDT; CDR2 reads FYEKMQ (reference sequence). CDR3 length: 15 amino acids. The ends were cut back, 1 base at V and 1 base at J, with 8 bases in the middle. CDR3 nucleotide sequence: TGTGCCAGCAGCTTAGTGGCGGGGTCCTACAATGAGCAGTTCTTC. Translating gives CASSLVAGSYNEQFF.

This sequence joins TRBV7-6 and TRBJ2-3, with 7 positions matching TRBD2. The J segment lost 0 bases and the V segment lost 0 bases, leaving 3 bases of the junction unmatched. Germline V gives CDR1 SGHVS, CDR2 FNYEAQ. The length of the CDR3 is 16 residues. The CDR3 region is CASSLALAESTDTQYF. Here the CDR3 DNA reads TGTGCCAGCAGCTTAGCCCTAGCGGAGAGCACAGATACGCAGTATTTT.

This clone has just one count. V is TRBV5-4 and J is TRBJ2-1; TRBD1 might be the D (6 bases). Germline CDR1 and CDR2: SGHNT and YYREEE (reference sequence). The germline V and J ends were trimmed by 0 bases and 12 bases, with 10 bases remaining between them. There are 12 residues in the CDR3. The CDR3 loop is CASSLEGRGQFF. The CDR3 coding sequence is TGTGCCAGCAGCTTGGAGGGCAGGGGGCAGTTCTTC.

The chain is built from TRBV7-3 and TRBJ2-3, with D possibly TRBD2 on 6 matching bases. Trimming left V 3 bases short and J 6 bases short, with 13 bases between. The CDR3 totals 14 residues. Germline values: CDR1 SGHTA, CDR2 FQGTGA. CDR3 residues: CASSFTGGSDTQYF. CDR3 in DNA: TGTGCCAGCAGCTTCACTGGGGGGTCGGATACGCAGTATTTT. The full variable domain, in which reference TRBV7-3 and TRBJ2-3 provide the parts outside the CDR3, is GAGVSQTPSNKVTEKGKYVELRCDPISGHTALYWYRQSLGQGPEFLIYFQGTGAADDSGLPNDRFFAVRPEGSVSTLKIQRTERGDSAVYLCASSFTGGSDTQYFGPGTRLTVL.

The chain joins TRBV30 to TRBJ1-4; no definite D call. Per the germline V gene, CDR1 is GTSNPN and CDR2 is SVGIG (reference sequence). This CDR3 is 13 amino acids long. V shed 3 bases and J shed 7 bases, with 12 bases lying between them. DNA of the CDR3: TGTGCCTGGAGAGTTCGGGGATCTGAAAAACTGTTTTTT. Translation: CAWRVRGSEKLFF.

In its sample, this clone was seen a few times. The chain couples TRBV6-6 to TRBJ1-1; D not certain. Trimming removed 2 bases at V and 1 base at J, with 5 bases between. Germline CDR1 and CDR2: MNHNY and SVGAGI (reference sequence). This CDR3 is 13 amino acids long. The CDR3, as DNA: TGTGCCAGCAGTTACCCAGAGAACACTGAAGCTTTCTTT. Translating gives CASSYPENTEAFF.

The chain recombines TRBV1 with TRBJ2-3; the table's D call, TRBD2, has no DNA check behind it. TRBV1 is described as a pseudogene. The CDR3 covers 12 residues. In nucleotides, the CDR3 is TGCACCAGATCCGGGGTAGCAGATACGCAGTATTTT. Translating gives CTRSGVADTQYF.

The V gene is TRBV4-1, the J gene TRBJ1-3; D unclear. Germline values: CDR1 MGHRA, CDR2 YSYEKL. V gave up 1 base and J gave up 0 bases, with 7 bases separating them. The CDR3 covers 15 residues. The CDR3 sequence: CASSQGRLSGNTIYF. Here the CDR3 DNA reads TGCGCCAGCAGCCAAGGTCGTCTCTCTGGAAACACCATATATTTT.

The CDR3 protein is CATSRGGGSYNEQFF. CDR3 coding DNA: TGTGCCACCAGCAGAGGGGGGGGCTCCTACAATGAGCAGTTCTTC. This rearrangement joins TRBV15 to TRBJ2-1; 7 bases match TRBD2. Germline V CDR1 and CDR2: LNHNV, YYDKDF (reference sequence). The length of the CDR3 is 15 residues. The J segment lost 0 bases and the V segment lost 1 base, leaving 0 bases of the junction unmatched.

The rearrangement joins TRBV11-2 to TRBJ2-7, with 7 nucleotides matching TRBD2. The CDR3 loop spans 13 amino acids. CDR1 is SGHAT, CDR2 FQNNGV, per germline. V lost 5 bases and J lost 0; bases outside the gene matches: 1. The CDR3 region is CASSGDYSYEQYF. As DNA, the CDR3 is TGTGCCAGCAGCGGGGACTACTCCTACGAGCAGTACTTC.

The chain links TRBV11-2 to TRBJ1-4; no clear D. There are 13 residues in the CDR3. Trimming shortened V by 1 base and J by 10 bases, and 10 bases separated the two germline ends. Germline V lookup: CDR1 SGHAT, CDR2 FQNNGV. The CDR3 reads CASSLAPGGKLFF. CDR3 bases: TGTGCCAGCAGCTTAGCGCCGGGTGGAAAACTGTTTTTT.

This clone was found once. V and J are TRBV18 and TRBJ2-7; 11 positions match TRBD2. V shed 6 bases and J 4 bases; nucleotides not matched to a gene: 8. The CDR3 totals 15 residues. The V gene's germline CDR1 is KGHSH and CDR2 LQKENI. The CDR3 protein is CASSPGTSGNYEQYF. In DNA form, the CDR3 reads TGTGCCAGCTCCCCAGGGACTAGCGGAAATTACGAGCAGTACTTC.

This clone was found once. The chain recombines TRBV28 with TRBJ2-7; 8 positions match TRBD2. Germline assignment: CDR1 MDHEN and CDR2 SYDVKM. This CDR3 region has 15 residues. With V trimmed by 6 bases and J by 5 bases, 12 bases remained unmatched. The CDR3 bases are TGTGCCAGCAGCAAGCATGGGAGCGGGAGAAACGAGCAGTACTTC. It yields the protein CASSKHGSGRNEQYF.

The gene calls are TRBV7-6 and TRBJ1-3; the D is unclear. V dropped 2 bases and J dropped 0 bases, with 11 bases sitting between them. Germline lookup yields CDR1 SGHVS and CDR2 FNYEAQ. This CDR3 region has 16 residues. In DNA form, the CDR3 reads TGTGCCAGCAGCTTAACGCCGGTGAGCTCTGGAAACACCATATATTTT. Its protein is CASSLTPVSSGNTIYF.

The chain links TRBV10-3 to TRBJ2-5; the match to TRBD2 covers 15 bases. The CDR3 extends over 15 amino acids. Germline V gives CDR1 ENHRY, CDR2 SYGVKD. With V trimmed by 6 bases and J by 5 bases, 4 bases remained unmatched. The CDR3 bases are TGTGCCATCAGGGAAGGGACTAGCGGGGGGGAGACCCAGTACTTC. Its protein product is CAIREGTSGGETQYF.

The V and J genes are TRBV2 and TRBJ2-3, with D perhaps TRBD2 (6 bases). CDR1 is SNHLY, CDR2 FYNNEI, per germline. The CDR3 length is 14 residues. The V gene lost 6 bases and the J gene lost 3 bases, with 13 bases spanning the gap. For the CDR3, the DNA is TGTGCCAGCAGATCGGGGGTCGGGACAGATACGCAGTATTTT. It yields the protein CASRSGVGTDTQYF.

There are a few counts of this clone. The V and J genes are TRBV10-3 and TRBJ1-1, with 8 bases aligning to TRBD1. The CDR3 has 14 amino acids. J was trimmed by 3 bases and V by 0 bases; bases with no gene match: 0. CDR1 and CDR2 (germline): ENHRY, SYGVKD. CDR3 nucleotide sequence: TGTGCCATCAGTGAGTCGACAGGGGACACTGAAGCTTTCTTT. This encodes CAISESTGDTEAFF.

The chain carries TRBV27 and TRBJ1-5, with 8 bases fitting TRBD1. Germline V gene lookup returns CDR1 MNHEY and CDR2 SMNVEV (reference sequence). This CDR3 has 15 amino acids. The trim removed 5 bases at V and 4 bases at J, leaving 7 bases unmatched. CDR3 in DNA: TGTGCCAGCAGTCCGCGCACAGGGGGTAATCAGCCCCAGCATTTT. Its protein is CASSPRTGGNQPQHF.

This clone was detected only once. This chain joins TRBV4-2 and TRBJ1-6, with 7 bases lining up with TRBD1. Per the germline V gene, CDR1 is LGHNA and CDR2 is YNFKEQ. The CDR3 runs 17 residues. With V trimmed by 1 base and J by 8 bases, 11 bases remained unmatched. CDR3 DNA: TGTGCCAGCAGCCAAGCCCGACAGGGAAGGAGTGATTCACCCCTCCACTTT. Its protein is CASSQARQGRSDSPLHF.

This chain joins TRBV6-6 and TRBJ2-5, with 7 bases matching TRBD2. This CDR3 has 15 residues. Germline assignment: CDR1 MNHNY and CDR2 SVGAGI (reference sequence). J was trimmed by 4 bases and V by 2 bases; bases with no gene match: 7. The CDR3 here is CASSYPGGMGETQYF. CDR3 DNA sequence: TGTGCCAGCAGTTACCCGGGGGGTATGGGAGAGACCCAGTACTTC.

This chain connects TRBV12-3 or TRBV12-4 to TRBJ1-2, with a tentative D call TRBD1 (6 bases). With 6 bases removed from V and 5 bases from J, the gap between germline ends came to 10 bases. This CDR3 spans 12 amino acids. The CDR3 is CASSQGQYGYTF. The CDR3 bases are TGTGCCAGCAGCCAAGGACAGTATGGCTACACCTTC.

This chain links TRBV28 with TRBJ2-1; 9 bases fit TRBD1. The germline V gene has CDR1 MDHEN and CDR2 SYDVKM. V lost 7 bases, J lost 3 bases, and 10 bases stayed unmatched. This CDR3 region has 16 residues. The CDR3 DNA follows: TGTGCCAGCACCCCAACCGGGACAGGGAACTACAATGAGCAGTTCTTC. Amino acid sequence: CASTPTGTGNYNEQFF. Full variable domain (rest looked up from reference TRBV28 and TRBJ2-1): DVKVTQSSRYLVKRTGEKVFLECVQDMDHENMFWYRQDPGLGLRLIYFSYDVKMKEKGDIPEGYSVSREKKERFSLILESASTNQTSMYLCASTPTGTGNYNEQFFGPGTRLTVL.

This rearrangement joins TRBV27 to TRBJ2-7; no clear D. Germline assignment: CDR1 MNHEY and CDR2 SMNVEV (reference sequence). V lost 6 bases and J 5 bases, leaving 14 bases between the germline ends. The CDR3 consists of 13 residues. The CDR3 nucleotides are TGTGCCAGCAGCCCTACGGCGGTAAACGAGCAGTACTTC. This gives the protein CASSPTAVNEQYF.

The gene calls are TRBV12-3 or TRBV12-4 and TRBJ2-4; TRBD2 matches 8 bases. V was pared by 6 bases and J by 7 bases, with 5 bases of the junction left unmatched. The CDR3 spans 13 residues. CDR3 sequence: CASSREGLNIQYF. CDR3 nucleotide sequence: TGTGCCAGCAGCCGGGAGGGCCTGAACATTCAGTACTTC.